This TCR beta chain is drawn from a study of shared clonotypes between healthy human individuals. The germline CDR1 and CDR2 sequences are SGHDN and FVKESK. This CDR3 is 16 amino acids long. With 0 bases removed from V and 0 bases from J, the gap between germline ends came to 9 bases. Overall study results and limits: Exclusively blood specimens were collected; tissue repertoires likely differ.

Division of CD4+ cells produced a CD45RA+ naive subset and a CD45RA-negative memory subset. Measured with immunoSEQ multiplex PCR; TCRdb has only the in-frame clones, and not every one. The sample includes hundreds of thousands of clones, around 78% of them seen just once. This clone was detected a few times. Its matching antigen is unknown. Sequenced material: memory CD4+ T cells sorted from blood. Subset denoted: CD45RA-negative fraction. The V gene is TRBV14, the J gene TRBJ1-3; no firm D call. This clonotype was sampled from a woman in her twenties or thirties in good health. DNA of the CDR3: TGTGCCAGCAGCCAAGACAGGCAATACTCTGGAAACACCATATATTTT. Its protein is CASSQDRQYSGNTIYF. The complete variable domain, with remaining parts taken from reference TRBV14 and TRBJ1-3, reads EAGVTQFPSHSVIEKGQTVTLRCDPISGHDNLYWYRRVMGKEIKFLLHFVKESKQDESGMPNNRFLAERTGGTYSTLKVQPAELEDSGVYFCASSQDRQYSGNTIYFGEGSWLTVV.